Shown below are 18 T cell receptor beta chains from a single sample sequenced in a study of T-cell memory formation after mild COVID-19. TCRdb redid the calling of the 5' RACE reads with MiXCR, one entry per CDR3 protein. The sample lists roughly 51,000 distinct CDR3 sequences, over 6.5% occurring once. The source material was PBMCs or a T cell subset sorted from them (not recorded which). Every receptor here comes from a man aged 18 to 29 who had mild COVID-19 (a few samples of this study predate the infection). Cell type and time point are not known.

This chain links TRBV4-2 with TRBJ2-3; TRBD2 agrees at 7 bases. The V and J ends lost 1 base and 7 bases, in that order; junction bases with no gene match: 8. The CDR3 has 15 residues. Germline-derived CDR1 and CDR2 are LGHNA and YNFKEQ. The CDR3 DNA follows: TGTGCCAGCAGCCAAGGGGGGGACTACATTTATACGCAGTATTTT. This sequence encodes CASSQGGDYIYTQYF.

This chain uses TRBV7-2 with TRBJ2-5; D is unresolved. Germline V lookup: CDR1 SGHTA, CDR2 FQGNSA. The CDR3 spans 13 residues. Trimming removed 5 bases from V and 1 base from J, with 8 bases in between. CDR3 sequence (DNA): TGTGCCAGCAGCCGGACCACCCAAGAGACCCAGTACTTC. Its protein product is CASSRTTQETQYF.

Many counts were recorded for this clonotype. The chain joins TRBV5-1 to TRBJ1-2; TRBD1 is a possible D gene (5 bases). The CDR3 runs to 15 residues. The germline V gene has CDR1 SGHRS and CDR2 YFSETQ. V gave up 4 bases and J gave up 1 base, with 14 bases separating them. The CDR3 DNA reads as TGCGCCAGCAGCCCGGGGGGAAGCCTTAACTATGGCTACACCTTC. Translation gives CASSPGGSLNYGYTF.

The V gene is TRBV19, the J gene TRBJ1-2, with 11 bases identical to TRBD1. This CDR3 region has 15 residues. With V trimmed by 1 base and J by 5 bases, 3 bases remained unmatched. CDR1 is LNHDA, CDR2 SQIVND, per germline (reference sequence). Written as DNA, the CDR3 is TGTGCCAGTAGTATAGCCGGGACAGGGGGGTATGGCTACACCTTC. Translating gives CASSIAGTGGYGYTF.

This clonotype was seen a few times. The chain links TRBV6-6 to TRBJ2-3, with D possibly matching TRBD2 (5 bases). Trimming cost V 6 bases and J 0 bases, with 7 bases left between them. The CDR3 consists of 13 residues. Per the germline V gene, CDR1 is MNHNY and CDR2 is SVGAGI (reference sequence). CDR3 sequence (DNA): TGTGCCAGCAGGGAGGCTAGCACAGATACGCAGTATTTT. As protein: CASREASTDTQYF.

This clonotype has a handful of counts. This chain uses TRBV5-1 with TRBJ1-1, with D uncertain. Trimming removed 5 bases at V and 1 base at J, with 12 bases between. The germline CDR1 and CDR2 sequences are SGHRS and YFSETQ. CDR3 size: 14 residues. The CDR3 region is CASRLGGENTEAFF. The CDR3 DNA reads as TGCGCCAGCAGGCTTGGTGGGGAGAACACTGAAGCTTTCTTT.

This clonotype was observed a few times. The rearrangement links TRBV5-1 to TRBJ1-5, with a tentative D call TRBD1 (5 bases). The length of the CDR3 is 15 residues. Trimming shortened V by 0 bases and J by 4 bases, and 11 bases separated the two germline ends. The germline gives CDR1 SGHRS, CDR2 YFSETQ. The CDR3 loop is CASSLGTLENQPQHF. As DNA, the CDR3 is TGCGCCAGCAGCTTGGGGACACTAGAAAATCAGCCCCAGCATTTT.

The gene calls are TRBV7-8 and TRBJ1-2; no definite D call. V gave up 0 bases and J gave up 7 bases, with 15 bases separating them. The CDR3 extends over 15 amino acids. Germline-derived CDR1 and CDR2 are SGHVS and FQNEAQ. CDR3 protein: CASSLAAGTYPGYTF. Here the CDR3 DNA reads TGTGCCAGCAGCTTAGCGGCAGGCACGTATCCTGGCTACACCTTC.

This clonotype was counted between two and nine times. The J gene is TRBJ2-5, the V gene TRBV9; TRBD2 might be the D (7 bases). The V end lost 2 bases, the J end lost 5 bases, and 16 bases lay between the germline ends. Germline-derived CDR1 and CDR2 are SGDLS and YYNGEE. The CDR3 has 15 residues. The CDR3 sequence is CASSVRAGAVETQYF. As DNA, the CDR3 is TGTGCCAGCAGCGTCCGGGCGGGGGCGGTTGAGACCCAGTACTTC.

The chain uses TRBV6-2 or TRBV6-3 and TRBJ1-6; D call uncertain. V gave up 10 bases and J gave up 6 bases, with 16 bases separating them. The CDR3 runs 14 residues. CDR1 MNHEY and CDR2 SVGEGT come from the germline V gene. This CDR3 reads CATRDTESNSPLHF. CDR3 bases: TGTGCCACCAGAGACACCGAAAGTAATTCACCCCTCCACTTT.

The sample holds a few counts of this clonotype. J is TRBJ1-1 and V is TRBV5-4; D remains ambiguous. Germline V gives CDR1 SGHNT, CDR2 YYREEE (reference sequence). Trimming pared 4 bases from V and 0 bases from J, leaving 16 bases between. CDR3 length: 16 residues. This CDR3 is CASSVSISHMNTEAFF. CDR3 DNA sequence: TGTGCCAGCAGCGTCTCTATTAGCCATATGAACACTGAAGCTTTCTTT.

V and J are TRBV5-1 and TRBJ1-5; D uncertain. This CDR3 region has 15 residues. Germline V gene data show CDR1 as SGHRS and CDR2 as YFSETQ. Trimming removed 0 bases at V and 3 bases at J, with 10 bases between. CDR3 DNA: TGCGCCAGCAGCTTGGGAACAGAAGTCAATCAGCCCCAGCATTTT. It translates to CASSLGTEVNQPQHF. Full variable domain (missing parts from reference TRBV5-1 and TRBJ1-5): KAGVTQTPRYLIKTRGQQVTLSCSPISGHRSVSWYQQTPGQGLQFLFEYFSETQRNKGNFPGRFSGRQFSNSRSEMNVSTLELGDSALYLCASSLGTEVNQPQHFGDGTRLSIL.

This chain joins TRBV10-3 and TRBJ2-3; D gene unclear. Trimming pared 3 bases from V and 8 bases from J, leaving 3 bases between. This CDR3 has 10 residues. Germline-derived CDR1 and CDR2 are ENHRY and SYGVKD. The CDR3 DNA is TGTGCCATCAGTGACAGTACGCAGTATTTT. Encoded protein: CAISDSTQYF.

V usage is TRBV6-5 and J usage is TRBJ1-2; 7 nucleotides line up with TRBD1. CDR3 length: 14 amino acids. Trimming at V came to 7 bases and at J to 4 bases, leaving 9 bases not matched to a gene. Germline V gene sequence: CDR1 MNHEY, CDR2 SVGAGI. The CDR3 DNA sequence: TGTGCCAGCACTTTAGGGGGCGCGAGCTATGGCTACACCTTC. Translation gives CASTLGGASYGYTF.

This chain joins TRBV10-3 and TRBJ2-2; 8 nucleotides line up with TRBD1. J was trimmed by 1 base and V by 5 bases; bases with no gene match: 6. The length of the CDR3 is 16 residues. Germline CDR1 reads ENHRY; CDR2 reads SYGVKD. The CDR3 spells CAISRGGQVNTGELFF. The CDR3 region has the DNA TGTGCCATCAGTCGAGGGGGACAGGTGAACACCGGGGAGCTGTTTTTT.

The chain couples TRBV6-2 or TRBV6-3 to TRBJ2-3; TRBD2 matches 8 bases. From germline, CDR1 is MNHEY and CDR2 SVGEGT. V shed 6 bases and J 6 bases; nucleotides not matched to a gene: 5. The CDR3 covers 13 residues. This CDR3 reads CASRSGGRDTQYF. The CDR3 DNA follows: TGTGCCAGCAGGAGCGGGGGCAGGGATACGCAGTATTTT.

The V and J genes are TRBV28 and TRBJ2-7; possibly TRBD2 for D (6 bases). Germline CDR1 and CDR2: MDHEN and SYDVKM. CDR3 size: 13 residues. The germline V and J ends were trimmed by 6 bases and 0 bases, with 9 bases remaining between them. CDR3 protein: CASRDGGSYEQYF. DNA for the CDR3: TGTGCCAGCAGAGACGGGGGCTCCTACGAGCAGTACTTC.

This clonotype has more than one count but fewer than ten. The V gene is TRBV2, the J gene TRBJ2-5; 10 bases agree with TRBD2. This CDR3 is 14 amino acids long. The V gene end was trimmed by 7 bases and the J gene end by 4 bases; junction bases not matched to a gene: 6. Germline V lookup: CDR1 SNHLY, CDR2 FYNNEI. The chain's CDR3 is CASKAGGPGETQYF. DNA of the CDR3: TGTGCCAGCAAAGCGGGGGGGCCGGGAGAGACCCAGTACTTC.